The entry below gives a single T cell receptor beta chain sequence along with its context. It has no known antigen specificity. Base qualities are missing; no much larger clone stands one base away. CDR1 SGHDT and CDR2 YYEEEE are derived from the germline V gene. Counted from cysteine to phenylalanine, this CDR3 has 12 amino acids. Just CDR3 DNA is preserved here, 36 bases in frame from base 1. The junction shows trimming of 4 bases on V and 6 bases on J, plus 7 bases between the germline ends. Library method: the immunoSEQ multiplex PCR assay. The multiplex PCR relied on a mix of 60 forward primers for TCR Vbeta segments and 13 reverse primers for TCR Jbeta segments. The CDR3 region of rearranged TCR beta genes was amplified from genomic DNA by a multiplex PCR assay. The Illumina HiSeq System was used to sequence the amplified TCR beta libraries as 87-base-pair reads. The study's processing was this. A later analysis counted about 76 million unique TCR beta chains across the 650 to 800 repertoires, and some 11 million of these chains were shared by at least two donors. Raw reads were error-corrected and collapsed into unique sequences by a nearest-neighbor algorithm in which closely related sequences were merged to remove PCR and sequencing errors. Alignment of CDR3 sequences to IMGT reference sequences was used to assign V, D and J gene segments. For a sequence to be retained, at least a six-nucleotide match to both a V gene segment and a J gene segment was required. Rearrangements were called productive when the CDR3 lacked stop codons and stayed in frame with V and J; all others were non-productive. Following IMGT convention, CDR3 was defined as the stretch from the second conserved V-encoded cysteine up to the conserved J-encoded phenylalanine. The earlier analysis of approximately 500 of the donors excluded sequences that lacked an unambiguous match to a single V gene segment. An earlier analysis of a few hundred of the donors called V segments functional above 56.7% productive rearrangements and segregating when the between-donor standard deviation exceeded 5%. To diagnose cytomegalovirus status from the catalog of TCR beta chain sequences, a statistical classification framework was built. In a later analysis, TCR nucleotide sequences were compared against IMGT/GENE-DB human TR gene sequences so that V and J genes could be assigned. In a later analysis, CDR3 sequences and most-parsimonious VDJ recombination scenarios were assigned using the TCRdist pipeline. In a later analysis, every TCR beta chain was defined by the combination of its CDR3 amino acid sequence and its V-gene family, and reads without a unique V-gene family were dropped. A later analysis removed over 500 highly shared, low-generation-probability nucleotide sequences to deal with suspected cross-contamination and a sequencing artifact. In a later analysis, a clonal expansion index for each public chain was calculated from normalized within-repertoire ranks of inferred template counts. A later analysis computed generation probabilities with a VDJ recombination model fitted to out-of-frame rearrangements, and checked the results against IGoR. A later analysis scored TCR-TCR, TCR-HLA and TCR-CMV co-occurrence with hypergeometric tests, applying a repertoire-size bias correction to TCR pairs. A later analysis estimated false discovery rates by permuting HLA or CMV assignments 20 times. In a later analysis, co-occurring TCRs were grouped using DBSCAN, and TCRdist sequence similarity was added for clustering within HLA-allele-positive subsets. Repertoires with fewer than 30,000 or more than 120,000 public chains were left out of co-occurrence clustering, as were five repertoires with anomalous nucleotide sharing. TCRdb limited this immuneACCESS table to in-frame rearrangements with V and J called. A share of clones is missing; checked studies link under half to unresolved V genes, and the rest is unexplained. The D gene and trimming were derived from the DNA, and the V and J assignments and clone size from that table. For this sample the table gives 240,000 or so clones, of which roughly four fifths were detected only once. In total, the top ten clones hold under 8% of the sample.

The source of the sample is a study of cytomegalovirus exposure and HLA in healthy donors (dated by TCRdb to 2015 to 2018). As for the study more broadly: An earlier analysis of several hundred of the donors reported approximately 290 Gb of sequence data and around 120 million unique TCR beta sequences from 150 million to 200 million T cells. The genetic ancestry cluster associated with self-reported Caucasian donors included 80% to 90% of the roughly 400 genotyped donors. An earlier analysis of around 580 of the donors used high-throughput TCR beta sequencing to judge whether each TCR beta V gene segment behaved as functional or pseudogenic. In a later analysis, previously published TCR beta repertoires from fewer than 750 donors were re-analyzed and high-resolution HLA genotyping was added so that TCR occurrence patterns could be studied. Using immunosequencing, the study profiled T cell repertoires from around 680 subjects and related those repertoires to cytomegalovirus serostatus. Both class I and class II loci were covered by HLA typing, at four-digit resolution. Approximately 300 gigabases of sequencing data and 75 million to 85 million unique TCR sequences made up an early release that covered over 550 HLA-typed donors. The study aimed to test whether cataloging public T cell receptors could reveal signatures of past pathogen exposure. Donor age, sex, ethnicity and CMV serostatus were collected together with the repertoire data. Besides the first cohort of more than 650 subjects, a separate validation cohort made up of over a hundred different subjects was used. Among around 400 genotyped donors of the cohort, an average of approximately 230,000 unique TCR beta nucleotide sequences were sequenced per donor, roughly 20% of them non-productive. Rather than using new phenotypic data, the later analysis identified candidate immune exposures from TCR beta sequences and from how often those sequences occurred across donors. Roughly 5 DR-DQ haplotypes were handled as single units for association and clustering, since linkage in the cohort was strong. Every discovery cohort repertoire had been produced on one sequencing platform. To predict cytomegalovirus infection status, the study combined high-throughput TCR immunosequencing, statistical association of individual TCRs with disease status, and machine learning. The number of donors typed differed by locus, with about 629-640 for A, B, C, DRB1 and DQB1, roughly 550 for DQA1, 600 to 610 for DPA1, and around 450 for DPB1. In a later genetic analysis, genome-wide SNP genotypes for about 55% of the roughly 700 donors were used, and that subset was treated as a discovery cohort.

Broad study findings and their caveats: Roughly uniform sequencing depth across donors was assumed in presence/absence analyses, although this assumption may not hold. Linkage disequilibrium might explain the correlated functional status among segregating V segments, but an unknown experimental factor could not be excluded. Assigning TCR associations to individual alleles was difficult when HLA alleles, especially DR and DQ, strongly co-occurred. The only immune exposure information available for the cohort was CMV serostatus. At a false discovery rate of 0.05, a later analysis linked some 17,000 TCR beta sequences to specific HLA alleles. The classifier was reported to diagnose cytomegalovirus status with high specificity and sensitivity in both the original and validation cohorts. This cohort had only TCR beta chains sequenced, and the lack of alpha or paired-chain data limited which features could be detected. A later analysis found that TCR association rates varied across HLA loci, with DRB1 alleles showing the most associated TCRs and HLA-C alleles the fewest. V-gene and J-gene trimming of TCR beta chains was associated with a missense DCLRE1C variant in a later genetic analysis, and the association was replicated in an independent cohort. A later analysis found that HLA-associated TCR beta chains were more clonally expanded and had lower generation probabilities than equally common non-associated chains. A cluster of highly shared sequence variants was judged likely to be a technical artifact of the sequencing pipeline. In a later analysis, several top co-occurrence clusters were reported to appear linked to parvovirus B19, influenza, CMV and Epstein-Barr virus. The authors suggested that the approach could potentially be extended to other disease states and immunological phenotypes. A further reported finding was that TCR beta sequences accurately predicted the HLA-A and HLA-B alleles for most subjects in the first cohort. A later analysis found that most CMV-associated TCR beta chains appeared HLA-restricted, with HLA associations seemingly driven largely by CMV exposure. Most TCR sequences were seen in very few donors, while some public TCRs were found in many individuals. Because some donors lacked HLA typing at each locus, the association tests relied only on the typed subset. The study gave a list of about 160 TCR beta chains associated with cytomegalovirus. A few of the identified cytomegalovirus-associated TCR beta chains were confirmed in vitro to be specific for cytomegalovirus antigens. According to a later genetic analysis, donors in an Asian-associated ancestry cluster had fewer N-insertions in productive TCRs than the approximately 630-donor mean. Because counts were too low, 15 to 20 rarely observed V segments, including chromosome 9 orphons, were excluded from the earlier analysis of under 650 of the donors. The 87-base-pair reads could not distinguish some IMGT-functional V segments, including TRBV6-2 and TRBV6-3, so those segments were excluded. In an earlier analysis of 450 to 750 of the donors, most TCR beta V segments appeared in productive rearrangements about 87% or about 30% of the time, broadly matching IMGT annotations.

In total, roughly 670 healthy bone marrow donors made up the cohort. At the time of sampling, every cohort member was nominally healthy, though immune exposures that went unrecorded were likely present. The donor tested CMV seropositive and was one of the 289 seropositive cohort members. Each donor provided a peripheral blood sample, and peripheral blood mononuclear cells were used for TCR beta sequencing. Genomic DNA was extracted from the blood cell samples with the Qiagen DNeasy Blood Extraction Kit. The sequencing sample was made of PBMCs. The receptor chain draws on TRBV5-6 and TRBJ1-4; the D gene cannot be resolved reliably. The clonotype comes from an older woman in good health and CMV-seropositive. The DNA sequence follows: TGTGCCAGCAGCGCCATAGATGAAAAACTGTTTTTT. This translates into CASSAIDEKLFF.